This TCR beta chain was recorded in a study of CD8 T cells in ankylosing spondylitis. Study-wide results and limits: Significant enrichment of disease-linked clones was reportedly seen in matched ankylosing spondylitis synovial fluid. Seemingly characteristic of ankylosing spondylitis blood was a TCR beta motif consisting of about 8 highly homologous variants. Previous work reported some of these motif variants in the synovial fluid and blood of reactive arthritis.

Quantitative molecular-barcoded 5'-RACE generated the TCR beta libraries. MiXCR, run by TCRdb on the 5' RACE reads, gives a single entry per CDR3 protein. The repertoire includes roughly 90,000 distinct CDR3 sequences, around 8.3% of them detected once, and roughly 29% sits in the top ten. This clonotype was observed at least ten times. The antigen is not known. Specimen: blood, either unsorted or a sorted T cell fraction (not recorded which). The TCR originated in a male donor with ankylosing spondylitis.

The CDR3 reads CASRLSNEQFF. The CDR3 DNA sequence: TGTGCCAGCCGCCTTAGTAATGAGCAGTTCTTC. The chain uses TRBV6-2 or TRBV6-3 and TRBJ2-1; D is unresolved. This CDR3 spans 11 amino acids. Germline V gives CDR1 MNHEY, CDR2 SVGEGT. V lost 8 bases and J lost 7, with 9 bases in between.